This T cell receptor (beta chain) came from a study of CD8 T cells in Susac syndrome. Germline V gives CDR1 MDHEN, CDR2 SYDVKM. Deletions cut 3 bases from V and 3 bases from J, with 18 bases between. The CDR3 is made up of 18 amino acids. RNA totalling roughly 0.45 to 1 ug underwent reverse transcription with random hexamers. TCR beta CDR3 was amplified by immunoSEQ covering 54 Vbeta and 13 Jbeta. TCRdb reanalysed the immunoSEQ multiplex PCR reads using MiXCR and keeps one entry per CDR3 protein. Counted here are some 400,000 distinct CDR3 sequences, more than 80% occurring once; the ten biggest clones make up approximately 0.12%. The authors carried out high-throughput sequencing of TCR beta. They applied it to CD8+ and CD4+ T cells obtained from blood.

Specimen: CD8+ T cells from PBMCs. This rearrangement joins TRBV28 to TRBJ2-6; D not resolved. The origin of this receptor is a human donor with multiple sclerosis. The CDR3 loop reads CASSFLGSQGFGANVLTF. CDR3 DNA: TGTGCCAGCAGTTTTTTAGGCAGTCAAGGGTTTGGGGCCAACGTCCTGACTTTC.